This TCR beta chain was observed in a study of T cells in Graves' hyperthyroidism and ophthalmopathy. RNA transcripts provided the source from which TCR beta CDR3 regions were amplified. HTBI primers drove first-round RT-PCR of the TCR CDR3. TCRdb reprocessed the multiplex PCR reads with MiXCR, giving one entry per CDR3 protein. The data contain about 590,000 distinct CDR3 sequences, more than 15% of them singletons. This clonotype appeared many times. Material for sequencing was blood. The sequence derives from a woman younger than 45 with Graves' hyperthyroidism.

DNA of the CDR3: TGTGCCACCGGGACAGGGGGGTCCTACGAGCAGTACTTC. It encodes CATGTGGSYEQYF. The rearrangement uses TRBV28 and TRBJ2-7; 11 nucleotides line up with TRBD1. Germline assignment: CDR1 MDHEN and CDR2 SYDVKM. The V and J ends lost 10 bases and 1 base, in that order; junction bases with no gene match: 3. The CDR3 totals 13 residues.